The rows below give T cell receptor beta chains drawn from one sample of a study of T cells in localized non-small cell lung cancer. Assay used: immunoSEQ multiplex PCR; TCRdb lists only in-frame clones, some missing. The sample yields around 8,000 clones, just over 90% seen once. The source material was peripheral blood mononuclear cells, sampled before any cancer treatment. These TCRs come from a male donor older than 55 with stage II lung adenocarcinoma. CDR3s include the opening cysteine and the closing phenylalanine or tryptophan. Fields, in order: J gene, V gene, D gene, clone size, CDR3 protein, CDR3 DNA. The D gene is left open where the match is weak. The size field is filled for only some rows; it gives once, few, many or a size class.

j_call: TRBJ2-4
v_call: TRBV14
d_call: .
clone_size: .
cdr3_aa: CASSQGPSADHRENIQYF
cdr3_nt: TGTGCCAGCAGCCAAGGGCCCTCCGCCGATCACCGAGAAAACATTCAGTACTTC

j_call: TRBJ1-2
v_call: TRBV7-8
d_call: .
clone_size: .
cdr3_aa: CASSPRGGRDYGYTF
cdr3_nt: TGTGCCAGCAGCCCAAGGGGGGGGCGCGACTATGGCTACACCTTC

j_call: TRBJ1-2
v_call: TRBV25-1
d_call: TRBD1
clone_size: .
cdr3_aa: CASSLGQGARGYGYTF
cdr3_nt: TGTGCCAGCAGTCTCGGACAGGGGGCGCGAGGCTATGGCTACACCTTC

j_call: TRBJ1-4
v_call: TRBV9
d_call: TRBD1
clone_size: .
cdr3_aa: CASSGKDRGLNEKLFF
cdr3_nt: TGTGCCAGCAGCGGAAAGGACAGGGGGCTAAATGAAAAACTGTTTTTT

j_call: TRBJ2-6
v_call: TRBV30
d_call: .
clone_size: .
cdr3_aa: CAWTGSGANVLTF
cdr3_nt: TGTGCCTGGACAGGCTCTGGGGCCAACGTCCTGACTTTC

j_call: TRBJ1-1
v_call: TRBV11-2
d_call: .
clone_size: .
cdr3_aa: CASSLEWWGEAFF
cdr3_nt: TGTGCCAGCAGCTTAGAATGGTGGGGTGAAGCTTTCTTT

j_call: TRBJ2-5
v_call: TRBV9
d_call: TRBD2
clone_size: .
cdr3_aa: CASRAGTSGEETQYF
cdr3_nt: TGTGCCAGCAGGGCCGGGACTAGCGGTGAGGAGACCCAGTACTTC

j_call: TRBJ2-7
v_call: TRBV11-2
d_call: .
clone_size: .
cdr3_aa: CASMGYRVYEQYF
cdr3_nt: TGTGCCAGCATGGGCTATCGGGTCTACGAGCAGTACTTC

j_call: TRBJ2-3
v_call: TRBV19
d_call: TRBD2
clone_size: .
cdr3_aa: CASRRGGGAVGTDTQYF
cdr3_nt: TGTGCCAGTAGGAGAGGCGGGGGGGCGGTCGGCACAGATACGCAGTATTTT

j_call: TRBJ2-5
v_call: TRBV10-3
d_call: .
clone_size: once
cdr3_aa: CAISDPTRETQYF
cdr3_nt: TGTGCCATCAGTGACCCGACAAGAGAGACCCAGTACTTC

j_call: TRBJ2-3
v_call: TRBV5-1
d_call: .
clone_size: .
cdr3_aa: CATRTGRADTQYF
cdr3_nt: TGCGCCACCCGGACAGGGAGGGCAGATACGCAGTATTTT

j_call: TRBJ1-5
v_call: TRBV6-5
d_call: .
clone_size: .
cdr3_aa: CASRATQGGQPQHF
cdr3_nt: TGTGCCAGCAGGGCAACACAGGGAGGCCAGCCCCAGCATTTT

j_call: TRBJ1-1
v_call: TRBV7-2
d_call: .
clone_size: .
cdr3_aa: CASSFVGGGKAFF
cdr3_nt: TGTGCCAGCAGCTTTGTTGGGGGGGGTAAAGCTTTCTTT

j_call: TRBJ2-5
v_call: TRBV19
d_call: TRBD2
clone_size: .
cdr3_aa: CASSIGWSGGMTGTQYF
cdr3_nt: TGTGCCAGTAGTATAGGGTGGAGCGGGGGGATGACCGGGACCCAGTACTTC

j_call: TRBJ2-1
v_call: TRBV7-2
d_call: .
clone_size: .
cdr3_aa: CASSFGTRGHEQFF
cdr3_nt: TGTGCCAGCAGCTTCGGGACAAGGGGTCATGAGCAGTTCTTC

j_call: TRBJ2-2
v_call: TRBV18
d_call: .
clone_size: once
cdr3_aa: CASSPKGLNTGELFF
cdr3_nt: TGTGCCAGCTCACCAAAGGGCTTGAACACCGGGGAGCTGTTTTTT

j_call: TRBJ1-1
v_call: TRBV5-5
d_call: TRBD1
clone_size: .
cdr3_aa: CASSLVAGGNTEAFF
cdr3_nt: TGTGCCAGCAGCTTGGTGGCAGGGGGGAACACTGAAGCTTTCTTT

j_call: TRBJ2-7
v_call: TRBV29-1
d_call: .
clone_size: once
cdr3_aa: CSVELVGAGAGYEQYF
cdr3_nt: TGCAGCGTTGAGTTGGTCGGGGCAGGGGCAGGATACGAGCAGTACTTC

j_call: TRBJ2-7
v_call: TRBV10-2
d_call: TRBD2
clone_size: .
cdr3_aa: CASSVKFGTSGSYEQYF
cdr3_nt: TGCGCCAGCAGTGTGAAATTCGGGACTAGCGGCTCCTACGAGCAGTACTTC

j_call: TRBJ2-7
v_call: TRBV4-1
d_call: TRBD1
clone_size: .
cdr3_aa: CASSRGQPTYEQYF
cdr3_nt: TGCGCCAGCAGCAGGGGACAGCCGACCTACGAGCAGTACTTC

j_call: TRBJ2-7
v_call: TRBV6-6
d_call: .
clone_size: .
cdr3_aa: CASSYSKVDHSNEQYF
cdr3_nt: TGTGCCAGCAGTTACTCGAAGGTGGACCATTCGAACGAGCAGTACTTC

j_call: TRBJ2-3
v_call: TRBV18
d_call: .
clone_size: .
cdr3_aa: CASSPPASPEYF
cdr3_nt: TGTGCCAGCTCACCACCGGCCAGCCCCGAGTATTTT

j_call: TRBJ1-1
v_call: TRBV6-5
d_call: .
clone_size: .
cdr3_aa: CASKKGGNTEAFF
cdr3_nt: TGTGCCAGCAAAAAAGGGGGGAACACTGAAGCTTTCTTT

j_call: TRBJ1-1
v_call: TRBV9
d_call: .
clone_size: .
cdr3_aa: CASSVGRAGTEAFF
cdr3_nt: TGTGCCAGCAGCGTAGGCAGGGCCGGCACTGAAGCTTTCTTT

j_call: TRBJ1-2
v_call: TRBV14
d_call: .
clone_size: .
cdr3_aa: CASSQDTGYGYTF
cdr3_nt: TGTGCCAGCAGCCAAGATACGGGATATGGCTACACCTTC

j_call: TRBJ2-3
v_call: TRBV7-2
d_call: TRBD2
clone_size: .
cdr3_aa: CASSLQRGADTQYF
cdr3_nt: TGTGCCAGCAGCCTACAGCGGGGGGCGGATACGCAGTATTTT

j_call: TRBJ1-5
v_call: TRBV5-6
d_call: TRBD1
clone_size: .
cdr3_aa: CASSFGTGLNQPQHF
cdr3_nt: TGTGCCAGCAGCTTCGGGACAGGACTTAATCAGCCCCAGCATTTT

j_call: TRBJ2-7
v_call: TRBV7-3
d_call: TRBD1
clone_size: once
cdr3_aa: CASSFGTGPYEQYF
cdr3_nt: TGTGCCAGCAGCTTTGGGACAGGACCCTACGAGCAGTACTTC

j_call: TRBJ1-4
v_call: TRBV4-2
d_call: .
clone_size: .
cdr3_aa: CASSQSYEKLFF
cdr3_nt: TGTGCCAGCAGCCAATCCTATGAAAAACTGTTTTTT

j_call: TRBJ2-2
v_call: TRBV6-5
d_call: .
clone_size: .
cdr3_aa: CASSYRSNTGELFF
cdr3_nt: TGTGCCAGCAGTTACAGGTCGAACACCGGGGAGCTGTTTTTT

j_call: TRBJ1-5
v_call: TRBV19
d_call: .
clone_size: .
cdr3_aa: CASSTFGTWDNQPQHF
cdr3_nt: TGTGCCAGTAGTACCTTTGGCACTTGGGACAATCAGCCCCAGCATTTT

j_call: TRBJ1-2
v_call: TRBV7-8
d_call: TRBD1
clone_size: .
cdr3_aa: CASSLDGGQGYGYTF
cdr3_nt: TGTGCCAGCAGCTTAGACGGGGGACAGGGTTATGGCTACACCTTC

j_call: TRBJ1-6
v_call: TRBV5-8
d_call: .
clone_size: .
cdr3_aa: CASRDTISSYNSPLHF
cdr3_nt: TGTGCCAGCAGGGATACGATTTCCTCCTATAATTCACCCCTCCACTTT

j_call: TRBJ2-3
v_call: TRBV19
d_call: TRBD1
clone_size: .
cdr3_aa: CASSNDRGTDTQYF
cdr3_nt: TGTGCCAGTAGTAACGACAGGGGCACAGATACGCAGTATTTT

j_call: TRBJ2-7
v_call: TRBV6-5
d_call: .
clone_size: .
cdr3_aa: CASSHPTWVEQYF
cdr3_nt: TGTGCCAGCAGCCACCCCACTTGGGTGGAGCAGTACTTC

j_call: TRBJ1-4
v_call: TRBV6-1
d_call: .
clone_size: .
cdr3_aa: CASSQRGIGEKLFF
cdr3_nt: TGTGCCAGCAGCCAACGGGGAATTGGGGAAAAACTGTTTTTT

j_call: TRBJ2-1
v_call: TRBV11-2
d_call: TRBD1
clone_size: .
cdr3_aa: CASSVDRPSNEQFF
cdr3_nt: TGTGCCAGCAGCGTGGACAGGCCATCAAATGAGCAGTTCTTC

j_call: TRBJ1-1
v_call: TRBV6-5
d_call: .
clone_size: .
cdr3_aa: CASSSRAGYNTEAFF
cdr3_nt: TGTGCCAGCAGCAGCCGCGCTGGGTACAACACTGAAGCTTTCTTT

j_call: TRBJ1-4
v_call: TRBV9
d_call: .
clone_size: .
cdr3_aa: CASSVGGASEKLFF
cdr3_nt: TGTGCCAGCAGCGTAGGCGGGGCCAGTGAAAAACTGTTTTTT

j_call: TRBJ1-5
v_call: TRBV11-2
d_call: TRBD1
clone_size: .
cdr3_aa: CASSLGTQGMNQPQHF
cdr3_nt: TGTGCCAGCAGCTTAGGGACACAGGGGATGAATCAGCCCCAGCATTTT

j_call: TRBJ1-2
v_call: TRBV29-1
d_call: TRBD1
clone_size: .
cdr3_aa: CSVEDMGQTYGYTF
cdr3_nt: TGCAGCGTTGAAGATATGGGACAGACCTATGGCTACACCTTC

j_call: TRBJ1-1
v_call: TRBV10-3
d_call: .
clone_size: .
cdr3_aa: CAISDPGRGNTEAFF
cdr3_nt: TGTGCCATCAGTGATCCTGGGAGGGGGAACACTGAAGCTTTCTTT

j_call: TRBJ1-5
v_call: TRBV5-1
d_call: .
clone_size: .
cdr3_aa: CASSWGAGFNQPQHF
cdr3_nt: TGCGCCAGCAGCTGGGGAGCGGGATTCAATCAGCCCCAGCATTTT

j_call: TRBJ2-7
v_call: TRBV7-8
d_call: TRBD1
clone_size: .
cdr3_aa: CASSFGTGDYEQYF
cdr3_nt: TGTGCCAGCAGCTTTGGGACAGGGGATTACGAGCAGTACTTC

j_call: TRBJ1-2
v_call: TRBV5-1
d_call: TRBD1
clone_size: .
cdr3_aa: CASSPDRVGYTF
cdr3_nt: TGCGCCAGCAGCCCCGACAGGGTCGGCTACACCTTC

j_call: TRBJ2-2
v_call: TRBV27
d_call: .
clone_size: .
cdr3_aa: CASSLSFTGLRELFF
cdr3_nt: TGTGCCAGCAGTTTATCGTTCACAGGTTTAAGGGAGCTGTTTTTT

j_call: TRBJ2-3
v_call: TRBV7-2
d_call: TRBD2
clone_size: .
cdr3_aa: CASSLVPGGKGTDTQYF
cdr3_nt: TGTGCCAGCAGCTTAGTCCCCGGGGGGAAGGGCACAGATACGCAGTATTTT

j_call: TRBJ2-7
v_call: TRBV5-1
d_call: .
clone_size: .
cdr3_aa: CDSSAGDLRGEQYF
cdr3_nt: TGCGACAGCAGCGCCGGGGACCTTCGGGGCGAGCAGTACTTC

j_call: TRBJ2-2
v_call: TRBV10-3
d_call: .
clone_size: .
cdr3_aa: CATSLGTQNTGELFF
cdr3_nt: TGTGCCACATCACTAGGGACACAGAACACCGGGGAGCTGTTTTTT

j_call: TRBJ1-5
v_call: TRBV25-1
d_call: .
clone_size: .
cdr3_aa: CASSEANSGQPQHF
cdr3_nt: TGTGCCAGCAGTGAAGCCAACAGCGGTCAGCCCCAGCATTTT

j_call: TRBJ2-7
v_call: TRBV7-8
d_call: .
clone_size: .
cdr3_aa: CASSFTASIHPSYEQYF
cdr3_nt: TGTGCCAGCAGTTTCACCGCGTCAATCCATCCCTCCTACGAGCAGTACTTC

j_call: TRBJ1-5
v_call: TRBV5-4
d_call: .
clone_size: .
cdr3_aa: CASSLEWDQPQHF
cdr3_nt: TGTGCCAGCAGCTTGGAGTGGGATCAGCCCCAGCATTTT

j_call: TRBJ1-1
v_call: TRBV5-4
d_call: .
clone_size: once
cdr3_aa: CASSFPGPAEAFF
cdr3_nt: TGTGCCAGCAGCTTCCCAGGCCCGGCTGAAGCTTTCTTT

j_call: TRBJ1-2
v_call: TRBV30
d_call: TRBD1
clone_size: .
cdr3_aa: CAWTGQVDGCTF
cdr3_nt: TGTGCCTGGACGGGACAGGTCGATGGCTGCACCTTC

j_call: TRBJ1-3
v_call: TRBV10-3
d_call: .
clone_size: .
cdr3_aa: CAISEGPLSGNTIYF
cdr3_nt: TGTGCCATCAGTGAAGGACCGCTCTCTGGAAACACCATATATTTT